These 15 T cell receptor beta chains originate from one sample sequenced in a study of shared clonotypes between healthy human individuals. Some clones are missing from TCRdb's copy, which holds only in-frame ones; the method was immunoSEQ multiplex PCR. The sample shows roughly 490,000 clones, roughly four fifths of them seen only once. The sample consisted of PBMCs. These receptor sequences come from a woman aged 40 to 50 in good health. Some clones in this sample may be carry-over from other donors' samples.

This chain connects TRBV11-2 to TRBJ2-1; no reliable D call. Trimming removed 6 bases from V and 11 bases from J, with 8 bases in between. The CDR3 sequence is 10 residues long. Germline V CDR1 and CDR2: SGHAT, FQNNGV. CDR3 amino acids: CASSLDKQFF. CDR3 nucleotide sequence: TGTGCCAGCAGTCTTGATAAGCAGTTCTTC.

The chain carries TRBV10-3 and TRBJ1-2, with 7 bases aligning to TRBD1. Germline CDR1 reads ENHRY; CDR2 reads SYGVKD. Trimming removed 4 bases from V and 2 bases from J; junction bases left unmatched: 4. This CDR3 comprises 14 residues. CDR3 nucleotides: TGTGCCATCAGTGCAACGGGACAGAACTATGGCTACACCTTC. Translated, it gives CAISATGQNYGYTF.

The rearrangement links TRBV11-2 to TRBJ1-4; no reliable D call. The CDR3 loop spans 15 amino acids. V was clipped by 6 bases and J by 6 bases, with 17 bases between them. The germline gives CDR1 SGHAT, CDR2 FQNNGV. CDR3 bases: TGTGCCAGCAGTCGGACCGCCGTGGTGGATGAAAAACTGTTTTTT. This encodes CASSRTAVVDEKLFF.

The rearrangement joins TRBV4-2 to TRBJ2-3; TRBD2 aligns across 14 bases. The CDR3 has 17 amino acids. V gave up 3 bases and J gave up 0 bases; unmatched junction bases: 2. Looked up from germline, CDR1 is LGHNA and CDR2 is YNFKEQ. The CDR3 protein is CASSQGLAGESTDTQYF. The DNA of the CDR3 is TGTGCCAGCAGCCAGGGACTAGCGGGAGAAAGCACAGATACGCAGTATTTT.

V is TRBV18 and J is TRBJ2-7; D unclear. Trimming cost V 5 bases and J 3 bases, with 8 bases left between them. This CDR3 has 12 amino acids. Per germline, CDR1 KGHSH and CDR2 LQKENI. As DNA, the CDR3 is TGTGCCAGCTCATCGACTCTCTACGAGCAGTACTTC. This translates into CASSSTLYEQYF.

CDR3 nucleotide sequence: TGCGCCAGCAGTGATCCGAGGTTCACCCAGTACTTC. This translates into CASSDPRFTQYF. The chain joins TRBV10-2 to TRBJ2-5, with D hard to call. The germline gives CDR1 WSHSY, CDR2 SAAADI. CDR3 size: 12 residues. V lost 3 bases to trimming and J lost 8 bases, with 10 bases between them.

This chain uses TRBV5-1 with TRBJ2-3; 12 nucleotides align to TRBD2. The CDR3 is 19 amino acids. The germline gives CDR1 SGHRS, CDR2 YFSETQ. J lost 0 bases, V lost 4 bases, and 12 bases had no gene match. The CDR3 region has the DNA TGCGCCAGCAGCCTCACGGGGACTAGCGGGTATACTAGCACAGATACGCAGTATTTT. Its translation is CASSLTGTSGYTSTDTQYF.

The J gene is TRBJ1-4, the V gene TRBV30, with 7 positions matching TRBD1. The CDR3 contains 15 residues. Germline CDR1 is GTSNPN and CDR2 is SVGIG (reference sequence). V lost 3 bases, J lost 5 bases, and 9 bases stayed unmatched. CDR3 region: CAWSPGTDVNEKLFF. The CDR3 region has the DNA TGTGCCTGGAGCCCCGGGACAGACGTAAATGAAAAACTGTTTTTT.

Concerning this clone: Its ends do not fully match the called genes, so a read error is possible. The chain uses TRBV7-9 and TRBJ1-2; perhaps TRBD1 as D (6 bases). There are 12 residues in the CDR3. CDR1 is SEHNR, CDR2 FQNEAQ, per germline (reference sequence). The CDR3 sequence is CASNIGGHGCTF. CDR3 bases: TGTGCCAGCAACATTGGGGGCCATGGCTGCACCTTC.

The CDR3 sequence is CASSQPSGGFYNEQFF. The CDR3 nucleotides are TGCGCCAGCAGCCAACCCAGCGGGGGCTTTTACAATGAGCAGTTCTTC. The chain carries TRBV4-1 and TRBJ2-1; 8 bases map to TRBD2. The length of the CDR3 is 16 residues. J lost 4 bases, V lost 2 bases, and 7 bases had no gene match. Germline V gene lookup returns CDR1 MGHRA and CDR2 YSYEKL.

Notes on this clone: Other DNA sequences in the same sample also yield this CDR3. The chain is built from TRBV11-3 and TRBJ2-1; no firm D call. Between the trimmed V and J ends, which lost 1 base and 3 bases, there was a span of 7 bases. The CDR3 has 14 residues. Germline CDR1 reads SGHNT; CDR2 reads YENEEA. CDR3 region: CASSLGGSYNEQFF. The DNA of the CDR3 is TGTGCCAGCAGCTTAGGTGGTAGCTACAATGAGCAGTTCTTC.

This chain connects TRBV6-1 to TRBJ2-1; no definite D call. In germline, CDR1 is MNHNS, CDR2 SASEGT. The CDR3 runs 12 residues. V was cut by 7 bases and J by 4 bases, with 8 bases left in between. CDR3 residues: CASKQVYNEQFF. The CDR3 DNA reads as TGTGCCAGCAAGCAAGTGTACAATGAGCAGTTCTTC.

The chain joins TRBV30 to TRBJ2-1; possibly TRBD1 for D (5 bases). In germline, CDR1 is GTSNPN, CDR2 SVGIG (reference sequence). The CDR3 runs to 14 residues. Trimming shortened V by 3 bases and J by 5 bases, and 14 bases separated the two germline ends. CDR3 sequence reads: CAWRVLGHNNEQFF. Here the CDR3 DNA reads TGTGCCTGGAGGGTCCTTGGACACAACAATGAGCAGTTCTTC.

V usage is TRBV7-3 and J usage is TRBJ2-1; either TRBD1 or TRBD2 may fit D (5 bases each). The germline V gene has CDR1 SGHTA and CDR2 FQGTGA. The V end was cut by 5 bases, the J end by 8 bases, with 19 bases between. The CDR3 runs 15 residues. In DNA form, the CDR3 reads TGTGCCAGCAGCGACCAGGGCGGAAGGGGAGATGAGCAGTTCTTC. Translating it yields CASSDQGGRGDEQFF.

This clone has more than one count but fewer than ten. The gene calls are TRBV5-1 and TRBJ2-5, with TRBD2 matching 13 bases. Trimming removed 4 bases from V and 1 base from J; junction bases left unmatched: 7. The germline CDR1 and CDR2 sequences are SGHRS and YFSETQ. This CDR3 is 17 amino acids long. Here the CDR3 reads CASSLILAGGLQETQYF. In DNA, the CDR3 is TGCGCCAGCAGCCTAATACTAGCGGGAGGGCTCCAAGAGACCCAGTACTTC. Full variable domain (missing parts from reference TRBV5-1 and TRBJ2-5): KAGVTQTPRYLIKTRGQQVTLSCSPISGHRSVSWYQQTPGQGLQFLFEYFSETQRNKGNFPGRFSGRQFSNSRSEMNVSTLELGDSALYLCASSLILAGGLQETQYFGPGTRLLVL.